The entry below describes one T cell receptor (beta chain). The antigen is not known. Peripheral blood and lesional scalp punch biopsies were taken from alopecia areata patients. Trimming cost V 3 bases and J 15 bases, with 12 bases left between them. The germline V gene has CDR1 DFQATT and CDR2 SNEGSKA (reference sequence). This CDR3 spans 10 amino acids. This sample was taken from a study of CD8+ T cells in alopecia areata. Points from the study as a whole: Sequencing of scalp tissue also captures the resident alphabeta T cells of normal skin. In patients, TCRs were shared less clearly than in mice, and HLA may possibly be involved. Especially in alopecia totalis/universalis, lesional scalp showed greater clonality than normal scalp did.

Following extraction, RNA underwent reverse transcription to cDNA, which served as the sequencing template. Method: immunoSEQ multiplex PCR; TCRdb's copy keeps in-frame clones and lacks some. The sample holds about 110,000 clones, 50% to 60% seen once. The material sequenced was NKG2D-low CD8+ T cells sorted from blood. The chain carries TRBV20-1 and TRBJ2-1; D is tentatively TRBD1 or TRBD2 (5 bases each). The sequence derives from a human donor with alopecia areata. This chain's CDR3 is CSASLGELFF. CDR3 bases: TGCAGTGCTAGTTTAGGGGAGTTGTTCTTC.